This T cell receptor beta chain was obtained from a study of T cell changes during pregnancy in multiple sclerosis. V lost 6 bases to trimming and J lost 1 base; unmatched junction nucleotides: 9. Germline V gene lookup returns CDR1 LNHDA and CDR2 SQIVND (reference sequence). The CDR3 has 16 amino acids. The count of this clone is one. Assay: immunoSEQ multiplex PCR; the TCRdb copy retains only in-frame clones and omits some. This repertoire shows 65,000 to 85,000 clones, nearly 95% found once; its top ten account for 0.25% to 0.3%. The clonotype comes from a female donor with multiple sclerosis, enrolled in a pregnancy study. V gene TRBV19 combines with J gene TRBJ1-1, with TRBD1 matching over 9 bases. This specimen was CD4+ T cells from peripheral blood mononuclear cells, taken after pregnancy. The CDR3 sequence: CASRSLQGAPNTEAFF. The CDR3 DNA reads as TGTGCCAGTAGATCCTTACAGGGGGCCCCGAACACTGAAGCTTTCTTT.